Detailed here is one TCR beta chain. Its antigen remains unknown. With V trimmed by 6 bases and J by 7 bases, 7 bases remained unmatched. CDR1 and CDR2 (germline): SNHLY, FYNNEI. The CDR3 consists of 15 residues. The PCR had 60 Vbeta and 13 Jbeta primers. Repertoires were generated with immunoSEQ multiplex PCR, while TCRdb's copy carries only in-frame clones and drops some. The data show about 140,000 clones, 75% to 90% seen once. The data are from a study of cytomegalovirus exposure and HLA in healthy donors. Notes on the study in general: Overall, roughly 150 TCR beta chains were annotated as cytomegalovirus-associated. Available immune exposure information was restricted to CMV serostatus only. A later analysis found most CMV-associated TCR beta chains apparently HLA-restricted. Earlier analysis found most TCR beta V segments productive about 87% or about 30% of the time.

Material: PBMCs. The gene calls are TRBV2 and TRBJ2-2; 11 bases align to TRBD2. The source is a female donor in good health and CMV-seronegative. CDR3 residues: CASRPSGRRIGELFF. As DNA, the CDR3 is TGTGCCAGCAGGCCTAGCGGGAGGAGGATCGGGGAGCTGTTTTTT.